These 2 T cell receptor beta chains share one sample of origin, sequenced in a study of CD8 T cells in ankylosing spondylitis. The study's findings and limits: A TCR beta motif made of about 8 highly homologous variants seemed typical of ankylosing spondylitis blood.

Their recognized antigens are unknown. TCRdb analysed the 5' RACE reads with MiXCR anew, one entry per CDR3 protein. The repertoire consists of about 750,000 distinct CDR3 sequences, with around 17% occurring once and the leading ten covering about 20%. Sequencing was done on a sample of blood, either unsorted or a sorted T cell fraction (not recorded which). Receptors originate from a male donor with ankylosing spondylitis.

This clonotype was seen a few times. This chain joins TRBV12-3 or TRBV12-4 and TRBJ1-1; D unresolved. Trimming removed 0 bases from V and 5 bases from J, with 13 bases in between. The CDR3 is 15 amino acids. The DNA of the CDR3 is TGTGCCAGCAGTTTAGCTCCGCCTCGAGTTACTGAAGCTTTCTTT. Protein: CASSLAPPRVTEAFF.

The rearrangement joins TRBV4-1 to TRBJ1-5, with D possibly being TRBD1 (6 bases). CDR3 length: 15 residues. Trimming took 0 bases from V and 6 from J, leaving 12 bases between them. Germline V gene data show CDR1 as MGHRA and CDR2 as YSYEKL. The CDR3 is CASSQEPNRVQPQHF. DNA for the CDR3: TGCGCCAGCAGCCAAGAACCCAACAGGGTTCAGCCCCAGCATTTT.